This T cell receptor (beta chain) is drawn from a study of T cell repertoires in cytomegalovirus infection. This clonotype was recorded a few times. Its target is unknown. One entry per CDR3 protein results from TCRdb running MiXCR on the reads. The profile shows about 920,000 distinct CDR3 sequences, approximately 31% of them singletons. The CDR3 sequence is 13 residues long. The germline gives CDR1 SSHAT, CDR2 FNYEAQ (reference sequence). This receptor was obtained from a human donor in good health (CMV status not recorded). Some clones in this sample may be carry-over from other donors' samples. The chain employs TRBV7-7 and TRBJ2-5; TRBD1 might be the D (5 bases). This sample comprised cultured CD8+ T cells from PBMCs, obtained from culture after CMV antigen stimulation. For the CDR3, the DNA is TGTGCTAGCTGTTTAGGGGCGCAGGGGACCCAGTACTTC. Residues: CASCLGAQGTQYF.